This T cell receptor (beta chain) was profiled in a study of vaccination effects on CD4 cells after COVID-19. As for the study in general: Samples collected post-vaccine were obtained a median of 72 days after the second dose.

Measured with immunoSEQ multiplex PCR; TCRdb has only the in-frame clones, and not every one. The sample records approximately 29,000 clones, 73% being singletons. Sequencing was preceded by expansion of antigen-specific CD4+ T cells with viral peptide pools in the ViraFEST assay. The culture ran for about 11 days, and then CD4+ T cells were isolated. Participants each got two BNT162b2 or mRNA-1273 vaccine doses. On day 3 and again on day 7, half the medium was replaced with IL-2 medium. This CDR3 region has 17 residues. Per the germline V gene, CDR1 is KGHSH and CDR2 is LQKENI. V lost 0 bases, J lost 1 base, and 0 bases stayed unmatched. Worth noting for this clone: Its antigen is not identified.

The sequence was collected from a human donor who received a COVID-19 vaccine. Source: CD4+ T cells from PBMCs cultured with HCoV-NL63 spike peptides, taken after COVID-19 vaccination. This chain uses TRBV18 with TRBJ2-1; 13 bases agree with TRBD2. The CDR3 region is CASSPPLAGGSYNEQFF. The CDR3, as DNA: TGTGCCAGCTCACCACCACTAGCGGGAGGGTCCTACAATGAGCAGTTCTTC.